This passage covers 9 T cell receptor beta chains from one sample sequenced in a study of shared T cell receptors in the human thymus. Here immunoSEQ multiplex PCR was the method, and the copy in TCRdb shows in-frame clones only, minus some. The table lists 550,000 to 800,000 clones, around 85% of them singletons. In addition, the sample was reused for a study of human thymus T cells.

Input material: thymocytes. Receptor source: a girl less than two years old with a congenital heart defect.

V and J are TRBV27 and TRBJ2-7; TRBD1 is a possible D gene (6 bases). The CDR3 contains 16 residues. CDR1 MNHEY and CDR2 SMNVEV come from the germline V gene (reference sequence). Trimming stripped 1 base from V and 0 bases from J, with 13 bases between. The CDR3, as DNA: TGTGCCAGCAGTTTATTCGGACAGCGGAGCTCCTACGAGCAGTACTTC. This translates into CASSLFGQRSSYEQYF.

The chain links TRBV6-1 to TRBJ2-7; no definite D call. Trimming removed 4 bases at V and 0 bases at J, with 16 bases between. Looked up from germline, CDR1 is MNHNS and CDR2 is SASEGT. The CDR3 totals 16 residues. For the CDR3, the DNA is TGTGCCAGCAGTGTTGCCGGTACGACTTTCTCCTACGAGCAGTACTTC. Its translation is CASSVAGTTFSYEQYF.

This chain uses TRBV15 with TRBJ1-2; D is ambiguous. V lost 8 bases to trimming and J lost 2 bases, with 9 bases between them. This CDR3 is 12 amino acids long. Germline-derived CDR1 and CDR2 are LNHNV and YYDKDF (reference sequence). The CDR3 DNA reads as TGTGCCACCCTTGGCGGAAACTATGGCTACACCTTC. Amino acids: CATLGGNYGYTF.

Here the CDR3 reads CASSLGAGEPNTGELFF. CDR3 in DNA: TGCGCCAGCAGCTTGGGAGCAGGGGAGCCGAACACCGGGGAGCTGTTTTTT. The V and J genes are TRBV5-1 and TRBJ2-2, with a weak D call TRBD1 (6 bases). In germline, CDR1 is SGHRS, CDR2 YFSETQ. V lost 0 bases, J lost 0 bases, and 12 bases lay in between. CDR3 length equals 17 residues.

The CDR3, as DNA: TGCGCCAGCAGCCAAGAGAACAGGGATCACGAGCAGTACTTC. Translation: CASSQENRDHEQYF. The V call is TRBV4-3, the J call TRBJ2-7; the D gene is possibly TRBD1 (6 bases). V was cut by 0 bases and J by 5 bases, with 11 bases left in between. This CDR3 spans 14 amino acids. Germline values: CDR1 LGHNA, CDR2 YSLEER.

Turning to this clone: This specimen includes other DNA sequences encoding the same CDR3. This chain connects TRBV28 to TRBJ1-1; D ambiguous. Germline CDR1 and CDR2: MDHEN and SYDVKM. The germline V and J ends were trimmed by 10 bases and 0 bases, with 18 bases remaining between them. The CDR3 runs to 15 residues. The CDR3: CATRSMADMNTEAFF. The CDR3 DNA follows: TGTGCCACACGTTCGATGGCAGACATGAACACTGAAGCTTTCTTT.

In nucleotides, the CDR3 is TGCAGTGCTAGAGCGACAGAGCAGTACTTC. Translation: CSARATEQYF. This chain joins TRBV20-1 and TRBJ2-7; D is undetermined. The V and J ends lost 1 base and 7 bases respectively, with 5 bases between them. Germline lookup yields CDR1 DFQATT and CDR2 SNEGSKA (reference sequence). CDR3 length: 10 residues.

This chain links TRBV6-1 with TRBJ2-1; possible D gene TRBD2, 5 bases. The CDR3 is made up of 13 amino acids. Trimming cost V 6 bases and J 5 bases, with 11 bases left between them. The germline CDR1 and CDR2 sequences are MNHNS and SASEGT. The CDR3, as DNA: TGTGCCAGCAGGGGAGAGATGGACAATGAGCAGTTCTTC. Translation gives CASRGEMDNEQFF.

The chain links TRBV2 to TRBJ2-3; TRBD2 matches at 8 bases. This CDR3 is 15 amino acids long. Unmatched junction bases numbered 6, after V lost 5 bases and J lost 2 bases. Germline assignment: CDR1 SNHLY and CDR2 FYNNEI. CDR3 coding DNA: TGTGCCAGCAGTCCCGGGACTAGGGCCACAGATACGCAGTATTTT. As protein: CASSPGTRATDTQYF.